This TCR beta chain was identified during a study of shared T cell receptors in the human thymus. This clone was counted between two and nine times. Sequencing used immunoSEQ multiplex PCR; TCRdb keeps in-frame clones, though not all of them. Of about 660,000 clones detected, 88% appear once; the ten largest clones hold 0.0095% to 0.012%. Germline loops: CDR1 LGHNT, CDR2 FRNRAP. The CDR3 is made up of 14 amino acids. Trimming removed 0 bases from V and 3 bases from J, with 8 bases in between. In addition, the sample was reused for a study of human thymus T cells.

The genes are TRBV12-5 and TRBJ1-1; D is uncertain. The origin of this receptor is a boy under two years old with a congenital heart defect. The specimen was thymocytes. DNA for the CDR3: TGTGCTAGTGGTTTGGTGATTGAGGACACTGAAGCTTTCTTT. Its translation is CASGLVIEDTEAFF.